This TCR beta chain was profiled in a study of blood T cell repertoires in COVID-19. Profiled with immunoSEQ multiplex PCR; TCRdb holds only in-frame clones, not every one. The sample carries fewer than 200,000 clones, 70% to 80% recorded once. Enrolled through a virtual design, the participants were between roughly 18 and 100 years of age and came from about two dozen US areas. Cohorts were determined from participant-reported clinical history. Germline-derived CDR1 and CDR2 are MDHEN and SYDVKM. V gave up 6 bases and J gave up 4 bases, with 12 bases separating them. The CDR3 consists of 13 residues.

The source of this sequence is an older woman in a cohort exposed to, infected with or recovered from COVID-19 (not recorded which). This chain joins TRBV28 and TRBJ1-2; tentative D call: TRBD1 (6 bases). The sample was PBMCs or T cells enriched from blood (not recorded which). Written as DNA, the CDR3 is TGTGCCAGCAGGGCACAGGGATTCTATGGCTACACCTTC. Translated, it gives CASRAQGFYGYTF.